This entry concerns a single T cell receptor (beta chain). This CDR3 comprises 14 residues. V lost 1 base to trimming and J lost 7 bases; unmatched junction nucleotides: 5. Germline V CDR1 and CDR2: SGHRS, YFSETQ. The sample belongs to a study of blood T cells in healthy people across ages. Combining a sample-barcoded 5' primer with a J-beta primer mix, a second PCR ran for roughly 6 to 11 cycles. Every cDNA molecule bore a tag from a template-switch adaptor containing 12 random nucleotides. TCRdb fed the 5' RACE reads into MiXCR, producing one record per CDR3 protein. Altogether over 700,000 distinct CDR3 sequences are present, approximately 25% being singletons, with the ten largest covering 9.4%. These same data were also listed under a study on T cells of mothers and their children. As that report states: The donors comprised several children and their three healthy Caucasian mothers. No persistent microchimeric T cell clones were detected.

This clonotype was sampled from a boy under 18 in good health. The sequenced sample consisted of blood. This chain links TRBV5-1 with TRBJ2-1; 7 bases line up with TRBD1. CDR3 region: CASSLSLQGNEQFF. The DNA for the CDR3 is TGCGCCAGCAGCTTGTCCCTACAGGGGAATGAGCAGTTCTTC.